This T cell receptor (beta chain) was recorded in a study of CD8 T cells in acute hepatitis C reinfection (dated by TCRdb to the early 2020s). Looking at the study overall: The TCRbeta repertoire of CD8+ T cells specific for the HCV NS3-1073 epitope was profiled during acute infection and after viral clearance. Paired acute and follow-up samples were contributed by four of the spontaneous resolvers. Results the study describes overall, beyond this receptor: NS3-1073 specific repertoires were highly diverse, with no significant diversity differences between acute resolver, follow-up resolver and acute chronic samples. Because bulk sequencing was performed on the TCRbeta chain only, alphabeta pairing of public clonotypes could not be determined. Regardless of outcome, about a dozen public clonotypes were found, and one public clonotype used V04-02/J02-02. Preferential use of the TRBV04 and TRBV06 gene families was observed in all groups, and this preferential usage was not explained by overrepresentation in the naive pool. No follow-up repertoires were available for chronically infected subjects, since NS3-1073 specific cells were too rare to be sorted. Few CDR3 sequences were shared with other epitopes, and differences in sequencing approaches may have limited exact matching.

For CDR1 and CDR2, the germline V gene lists SGHTS and YDEGEE. V and J lose 1 base and 3 bases, and a span of 13 bases separates them. The CDR3 starts with the cysteine, ends with the phenylalanine, and has 15 residues. Only the CDR3 portion is preserved as DNA: 45 bases, with reading frame beginning at the first base. Concerning this clone itself: Its antigen remains undetermined. One base away there is no much larger clone; base qualities are not given.

Genomic DNA was extracted from the FACS-sorted cells, and the TCRbeta chains were sequenced by the commercial immunoSEQ service. The original pipeline was this. ImmunoSEQ Analyzer software v3.0 and R v3.5.1 were the tools used to analyze the repertoire data. Only productive rearrangements were analyzed, as sequences containing stop codons or out-of-frame rearrangements were removed. The sequencing provider supplied the Simpson diversity, Shannon entropy, CDR3 length and nucleotide addition metrics. Clonotypes were grouped by frequency as dominant, sub-dominant, low or lowest abundance, and most analyses excluded clonotypes below 0.1%. Any CDR3 amino acid clonotype present in at least two subjects at a cumulative frequency of at least 0.5% was labeled public. Not all clones reach the TCRdb copy of this immuneACCESS table, which keeps in-frame sequences only. Checked studies attribute under half of the gap to unresolved V genes and leave the rest unexplained. V, J and clone size were drawn from that table, and D and trimming were deduced from the DNA. The sample includes 30,000 to 45,000 clones, with around 85% observed a single time. The ten largest make up 9.5% to 12% of the sample.

The intended sense of this specimen's time point label: naive CD8 control sorted from an acute-time-point sample. Enrolled in the Montreal Hepatitis C Cohort (HEPCO) in Canada, the donors were people who inject drugs, and these donors were followed every 3 months. Acute primary HCV infection was defined by a positive HCV RNA or antibody test following a negative test within the previous 24 weeks. Antibodies against CD3, CD8 and CD45RO were used for surface staining, and dead cells were excluded with an aqua fixable dye. Seven or eight spontaneous resolvers, defined by HCV RNA clearance within 24 weeks, were included in the cohort. Negative selection by means of the MACS CD8+ T cell Isolation Kit yielded CD8+ T cells from peripheral blood mononuclear cells recovered from cryopreservation by thawing. A BD FACSAria II cell sorter was used to sort the cells.

Specimen: naive CD8+ T cells from PBMCs. In the paper's terms, the cell subset or site label means: sorted total naive CD45RO-negative CD8+ T cells. This TCR came from a woman aged 18-29 years who spontaneously cleared hepatitis C infection. Rearrangement joined TRBV5-8 to TRBJ1-2; no D gene call is confident. The DNA sequence is TGTGCCAGCAGCTTGTTCCGGCAGGTCGACTATGGCTACACCTTC. Its protein reads: CASSLFRQVDYGYTF. With the rest looked up from the reference TRBV5-8 and TRBJ1-2 genes rather than sequenced, the full variable domain is EAGVTQSPTHLIKTRGQQATLRCSPISGHTSVYWYQQALGLGLQFLLWYDEGEERNRGNFPPRFSGRQFPNYSSELNVNALELEDSALYLCASSLFRQVDYGYTFGSGTRLTVV.